These 13 T cell receptor beta chains came from one sample sequenced in a study of blood T cell repertoires in COVID-19. Profiling relied on immunoSEQ multiplex PCR, and the TCRdb table lists in-frame clones only, not all of them. This sample has roughly 180,000 clones, with almost 85% found just once. What was sequenced was PBMCs or T cells enriched from blood (not recorded which). Source of these receptors: a man aged 45-65 years who had recovered from COVID-19.

The DNA for the CDR3 is TGTGCCAGCAGTTTAGTGGGTCGGGGTGGCTACACCTTC. Translated: CASSLVGRGGYTF. The chain links TRBV28 to TRBJ1-2; D ambiguous. Trimming shortened V by 2 bases and J by 7 bases, and 11 bases separated the two germline ends. This CDR3 region has 13 residues. Germline V gives CDR1 MDHEN, CDR2 SYDVKM.

The V call is TRBV27, the J call TRBJ2-7; TRBD2 might be the D (6 bases). This CDR3 contains 13 residues. CDR1 is MNHEY and CDR2 is SMNVEV in the germline V gene (reference sequence). V shed 3 bases and J shed 1 base, with 7 bases lying between them. CDR3 nucleotides: TGTGCCAGCAGTTTTAGCGGTTCCTACGAGCAGTACTTC. This sequence encodes CASSFSGSYEQYF.

The chain links TRBV27 to TRBJ1-1, with a tentative D call TRBD1 (6 bases). V lost 2 bases and J 4 bases, leaving 14 bases between the germline ends. Germline CDR1 and CDR2: MNHEY and SMNVEV (reference sequence). The CDR3 loop spans 15 amino acids. For the CDR3, the DNA is TGTGCCAGCAGTTTAGGGTCACAGGGAAGCACTGAAGCTTTCTTT. Its protein is CASSLGSQGSTEAFF.

The CDR3 reads CASSAGNEQFF. As DNA, the CDR3 is TGTGCCAGCAGTGCCGGGAATGAGCAGTTCTTC. The gene calls are TRBV6-4 and TRBJ2-1; D is unresolved. From germline, CDR1 is MRHNA and CDR2 SNTAGT. CDR3 length: 11 amino acids. The V end was cut by 4 bases, the J end by 7 bases, with 5 bases between.

The chain links TRBV19 to TRBJ1-1, with 8 bases fitting TRBD1. CDR1 and CDR2 (germline): LNHDA, SQIVND (reference sequence). The junction had 10 bases not matched to a gene; V was cut back by 7 bases and J by 3 bases. The CDR3 length is 15 residues. The CDR3 here is CASTPQGAFDTEAFF. CDR3 DNA sequence: TGTGCCAGTACCCCGCAGGGGGCGTTCGACACTGAAGCTTTCTTT.

This clone was seen a single time. This chain links TRBV5-1 with TRBJ1-2, with 7 positions matching TRBD1. With 5 bases clipped from V and 7 bases from J, the junction kept 11 bases outside the gene matches. The CDR3 covers 14 residues. Germline V CDR1 and CDR2: SGHRS, YFSETQ. DNA of the CDR3: TGCGCCAGCAGAATTTCGACAGGGATTTTTGGCTACACCTTC. This gives the protein CASRISTGIFGYTF.

The chain's CDR3 is CASSLAGDPHDTQYF. The DNA for the CDR3 is TGCGCCAGCAGCTTGGCGGGGGACCCCCACGATACGCAGTATTTT. The rearrangement links TRBV5-1 to TRBJ2-3; D might be TRBD2 (6 bases). Trimming pared 0 bases from V and 6 bases from J, leaving 14 bases between. This CDR3 is 15 amino acids long. Germline values: CDR1 SGHRS, CDR2 YFSETQ.

The chain couples TRBV10-2 to TRBJ1-5; the match to TRBD1 covers 7 bases. CDR3 size: 14 residues. CDR1 and CDR2 (germline): WSHSY, SAAADI. After removal of 0 bases from V and 6 bases from J, the junction contained 2 bases not matched to a gene. CDR3 amino acids: CASSESTGSQPQHF. In DNA form, the CDR3 reads TGCGCCAGCAGTGAGTCGACAGGGAGTCAGCCCCAGCATTTT.

This chain links TRBV7-2 with TRBJ2-7; TRBD1 is a possible D gene (8 bases). V lost 6 bases, J lost 2 bases, and 14 bases lay in between. CDR3 length: 14 amino acids. Germline V gene lookup returns CDR1 SGHTA and CDR2 FQGNSA. The CDR3 DNA reads as TGTGCCAGCAGACTACAGGGGGGGACCTACGAGCAGTACTTC. Translation gives CASRLQGGTYEQYF.

The V gene is TRBV6-1, the J gene TRBJ1-5; 7 bases agree with TRBD1. Germline V lookup: CDR1 MNHNS, CDR2 SASEGT. J gave up 2 bases and V 6 bases, and 7 bases lay outside the gene matches. The CDR3 totals 15 residues. The CDR3 DNA reads as TGTGCCAGCAGGACAGGGTGGGGGGGCAATCAGCCCCAGCATTTT. It codes for CASRTGWGGNQPQHF.

As to this clone: Distinct nucleotide sequences in the sample also encode this CDR3. J is TRBJ2-3 and V is TRBV5-1; D unclear. The germline CDR1 and CDR2 sequences are SGHRS and YFSETQ. The CDR3 covers 12 residues. V lost 5 bases to trimming and J lost 2 bases, with 6 bases between them. The CDR3 reads CASRGVTDTQYF. The CDR3 nucleotides read TGCGCCAGCAGGGGCGTCACAGATACGCAGTATTTT.

This clone was detected ten times or more. The chain links TRBV2 to TRBJ2-2; possible D gene TRBD1, 6 bases. The germline V gene encodes CDR1 SNHLY and CDR2 FYNNEI. This CDR3 is built from 15 residues. Trimming took off 4 bases at V and 7 bases at J, with 16 bases between the two ends. CDR3 amino acids: CASSVSGTSRGELFF. The CDR3 coding sequence is TGTGCCAGCAGTGTTTCGGGGACAAGTCGCGGGGAGCTGTTTTTT.

In this sample, this clone turned up once. This chain links TRBV3-1 (or the pseudogene TRBV3-2) with TRBJ2-1, with 9 bases identical to TRBD2. The J segment lost 10 bases and the V segment lost 1 base, leaving 5 bases of the junction unmatched. Germline values: CDR1 LGHDT, CDR2 YNNKEL (reference sequence). The CDR3 is 14 residues long. CDR3 bases: TGTGCCAGCAGCCAAGTAAGCGGGGGGAAGGAGCAGTTCTTC. This gives the protein CASSQVSGGKEQFF.